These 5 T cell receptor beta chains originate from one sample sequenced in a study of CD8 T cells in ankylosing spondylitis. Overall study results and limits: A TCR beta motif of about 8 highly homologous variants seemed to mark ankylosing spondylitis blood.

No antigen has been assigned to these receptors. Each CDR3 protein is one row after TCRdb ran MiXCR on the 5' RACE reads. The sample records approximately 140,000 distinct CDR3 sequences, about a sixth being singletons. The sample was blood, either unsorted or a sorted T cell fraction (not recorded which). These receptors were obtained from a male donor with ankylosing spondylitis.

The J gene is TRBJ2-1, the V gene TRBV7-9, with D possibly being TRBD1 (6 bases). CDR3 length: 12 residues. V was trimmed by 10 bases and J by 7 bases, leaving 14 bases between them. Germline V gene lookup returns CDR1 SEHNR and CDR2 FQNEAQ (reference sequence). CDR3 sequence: CATALTGNEQFF. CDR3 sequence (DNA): TGTGCCACCGCCCTCACAGGGAATGAGCAGTTCTTC.

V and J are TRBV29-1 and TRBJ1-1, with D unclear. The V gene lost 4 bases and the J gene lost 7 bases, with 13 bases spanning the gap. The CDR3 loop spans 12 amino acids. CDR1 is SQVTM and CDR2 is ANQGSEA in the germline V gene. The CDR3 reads CSVVSNPLEAFF. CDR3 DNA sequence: TGCAGCGTTGTGTCTAATCCCCTTGAAGCTTTCTTT.

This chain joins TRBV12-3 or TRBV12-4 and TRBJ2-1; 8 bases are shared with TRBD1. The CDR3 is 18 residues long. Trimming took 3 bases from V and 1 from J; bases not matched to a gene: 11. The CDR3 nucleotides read TGTGCCAGCAGTTTGAGGACAGGGCGCTTAAAATCCTACAATGAGCAGTTCTTC. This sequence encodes CASSLRTGRLKSYNEQFF.

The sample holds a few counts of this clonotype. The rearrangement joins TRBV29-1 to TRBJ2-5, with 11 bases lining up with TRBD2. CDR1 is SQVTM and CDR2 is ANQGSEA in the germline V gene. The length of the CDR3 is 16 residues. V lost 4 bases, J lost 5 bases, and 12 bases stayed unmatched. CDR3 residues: CSVAGETSGAAETQYF. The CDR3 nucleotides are TGCAGCGTTGCGGGCGAGACTAGCGGGGCCGCGGAGACCCAGTACTTC.

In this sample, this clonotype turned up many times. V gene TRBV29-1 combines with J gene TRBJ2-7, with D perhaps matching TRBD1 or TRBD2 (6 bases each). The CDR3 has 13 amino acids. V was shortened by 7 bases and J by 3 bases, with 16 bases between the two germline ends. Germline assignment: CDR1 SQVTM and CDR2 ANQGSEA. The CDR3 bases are TGCAGCGCTCGGGGGCTCCCTTTCTACGAGCAGTACTTC. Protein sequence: CSARGLPFYEQYF.